This TCR beta chain came from a study of beta chain features in type 1 diabetes (dated by TCRdb to 2017 to 2018). Concerning the study at large: Mean age, gender distribution, total cell number and subset yield did not differ between patients and healthy donors. Whereas all 30 or so donors provided naive and central memory subsets, regulatory and stem cell-like memory subsets were isolated from just 8 patients and roughly 8 healthy donors. In the study, recently diagnosed type 1 diabetes patients and matched healthy donors were compared on the TCRB repertoires of their sorted circulating CD4+ T cell subsets. A total of roughly 99 million sorted cells were examined across all samples, and the number of cells per subset was strongly correlated with RNA yield. The study at large found these results: In all four CD4+ subsets, TCRB CDR3 length was moderately but significantly shorter in type 1 diabetes patients. Only small numbers of individuals were included in the HLA sub-analyses, which left unresolved whether HLA type had any influence on TCRB rearrangement. At VDJ recombination sites, type 1 diabetes patients had fewer insertions and more deleted nucleotides, which implies abnormalities in thymic rearrangement. Naive, central memory and regulatory TCRB repertoires appeared to be more similar among patients than among healthy donors. PCR might favor shorter templates, but patient and control samples were amplified and corrected together, so any skew would affect both groups equally. Sequencing cDNA rather than genomic DNA could over-represent highly expressing activated cells, although activation and CD3 levels did not differ between groups.

A single peripheral blood draw of approximately 120 mL on average was collected from each donor into heparinised tubes. A BD FACSAria II was used to sort naive, central memory, regulatory and stem cell-like memory CD4+ T cells with a panel that included CD45RO, CCR7, CD25, CD127, CD95 and CD27. Every sorted population had a purity above 98%. PBMCs were isolated immediately by Lymphoprep density gradient centrifugation and stained directly without culture. So that batch effects would be minimized, each experiment stained and sorted samples in pairs, pairing one healthy donor with one patient. About this clone: Its specific antigen is unknown. Qualities for individual bases were not recorded, and no much larger clone is one base off.

Spanning cysteine to phenylalanine, the CDR3 consists of 14 amino acids. The entry retains the CDR3 DNA only, 42 bases that are in frame from base 1. CDR1 and CDR2 are read off the germline V gene as SGDLS and YYNGEE. V drops 3 bases and J drops 7 bases, leaving 16 bases in between. The High Capacity cDNA Reverse Transcription Kit was used to reverse transcribe all of the isolated RNA, meaning that expressed TCRB transcripts were what got sequenced. Deep immunoSEQ sequencing was applied to naive, central memory and regulatory T cell samples, giving an average of around 3.8 million total reads per sample. Sorted cells were lysed in RLT buffer, and RNA was extracted using DNase-treated RNeasy Micro or Mini kits according to cell number. Each cell subset was processed separately to prevent cross-contamination, with patient and healthy donor samples processed together. TCRB sequences were amplified from cDNA with the immunoSEQ multiplex PCR, producing 87-bp fragments spanning the CDR3 region. Sequencing of the amplicons was performed on the Illumina HiSeq platform. The source study handled its data this way. PCR bias was computationally corrected using synthetic template baselines, reads within Hamming distance 2 were collapsed, and singletons that could not be merged were discarded. Reads were aligned to IMGT to assign V, D and J genes, CDR3 length, and insertions or deletions at six rearrangement sites. Within each subset, clonotype counts were normalized to sorted cell number, after which true diversity and Gini coefficients were computed with the tcR R package. The overlap coefficient, calculated on TCRB nucleotide sequences, was used to quantify repertoire sharing. TCRdb retrieved this table from immuneACCESS and kept in-frame rearrangements only. Not all clones are present; in checked studies, unresolved V genes account for under half, and no reason is known for the remainder. That table is the source of V, J and clone size, and D and trimming were worked out from the DNA. The sample yields 130,000 or so clones; approximately 9% were counted once. Of the sample, 0.75% falls within the top ten clones.

Sequenced material: central memory CD4+ T cells from blood. The TCR comes from a man between 25 and 39 years old with type 1 diabetes. The chain is assembled from TRBV9 and TRBJ1-2; TRBD1 is possibly the D segment (5 matching bases). The sequenced DNA: TGTGCCAGCAGCGACGGGACGGGGGGACGTGGCTACACCTTC. Its translation is CASSDGTGGRGYTF.